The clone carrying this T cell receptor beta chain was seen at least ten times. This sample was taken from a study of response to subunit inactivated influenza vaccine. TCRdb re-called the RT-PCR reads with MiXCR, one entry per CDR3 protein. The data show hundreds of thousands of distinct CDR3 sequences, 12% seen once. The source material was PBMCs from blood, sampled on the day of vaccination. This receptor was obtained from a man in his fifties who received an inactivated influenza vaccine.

The CDR3 spells CASSEVWGHYEQYF. In nucleotides, the CDR3 is TGTGCCAGCAGTGAAGTCTGGGGGCACTACGAGCAGTACTTC. The rearrangement links TRBV6-1 to TRBJ2-7; maybe TRBD1 (6 bases). Germline V gene lookup returns CDR1 MNHNS and CDR2 SASEGT. The CDR3 loop spans 14 amino acids. V was shortened by 1 base and J by 3 bases, with 10 bases between the two germline ends.